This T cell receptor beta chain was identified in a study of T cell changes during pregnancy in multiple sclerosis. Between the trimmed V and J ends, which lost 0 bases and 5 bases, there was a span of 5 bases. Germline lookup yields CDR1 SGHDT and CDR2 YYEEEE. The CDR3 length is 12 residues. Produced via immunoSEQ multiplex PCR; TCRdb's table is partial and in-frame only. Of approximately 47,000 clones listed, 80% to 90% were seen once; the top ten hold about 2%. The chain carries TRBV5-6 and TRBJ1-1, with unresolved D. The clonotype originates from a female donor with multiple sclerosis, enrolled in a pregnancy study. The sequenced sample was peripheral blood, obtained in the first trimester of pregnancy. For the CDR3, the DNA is TGTGCCAGCAGCTTGGACGGGACTGAAGCTTTCTTT. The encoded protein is CASSLDGTEAFF.